A selection of T cell receptor beta chains follows, all from one sample in a study of T-cell reconstitution after alpha-beta-depleted transplantation in children. MiXCR was run by TCRdb on the PCR reads, yielding one entry per CDR3 protein. Of about 600,000 distinct CDR3 sequences in the sample, under 12% were seen once. The sequencing used PBMCs from the stem cell graft donor, collected from the stem cell graft. Receptors were obtained from a human donor who donated a stem cell graft to a child with acute myeloid leukemia. CDR3s include the opening cysteine and the closing phenylalanine or tryptophan.

j_call: TRBJ2-1
v_call: TRBV5-1
cdr3_aa: CASSLVVAGNNEQFF

j_call: TRBJ1-1
v_call: TRBV27
cdr3_aa: CASSLGVGTEAFF

j_call: TRBJ2-1
v_call: TRBV3-1
cdr3_aa: CASSQDHSGSLEFF

j_call: TRBJ1-1
v_call: TRBV12-3/TRBV12-4
cdr3_aa: CASTLTGITEAFF

j_call: TRBJ2-7
v_call: TRBV2
cdr3_aa: CASSDPGTVDYEQYF

j_call: TRBJ2-1
v_call: TRBV7-2
cdr3_aa: CASSLGRTYNEQFF

j_call: TRBJ2-5
v_call: TRBV7-2
cdr3_aa: CASSSSGQGRMETQYF

j_call: TRBJ1-1
v_call: TRBV7-2
cdr3_aa: CASSLRPMTGYEAFF

j_call: TRBJ1-5
v_call: TRBV6-5
cdr3_aa: CASSPTWSDGGSNQPQHF

j_call: TRBJ2-7
v_call: TRBV6-5
cdr3_aa: CASSYGGSGEQYF

j_call: TRBJ2-7
v_call: TRBV20-1
cdr3_aa: CSALNLQGDSYEQYF

j_call: TRBJ2-1
v_call: TRBV28
cdr3_aa: CASSLAGGGKDEQFF

j_call: TRBJ2-5
v_call: TRBV20-1
cdr3_aa: CSAPPSGLETQYF

j_call: TRBJ2-3
v_call: TRBV6-5
cdr3_aa: CASSLQREGLGTDTQYF

j_call: TRBJ1-5
v_call: TRBV11-2
cdr3_aa: CASNREIRGQPQNQPQHF

j_call: TRBJ2-5
v_call: TRBV29-1
cdr3_aa: CSVLKTGGEGRQETQYF

j_call: TRBJ1-1
v_call: TRBV5-1
cdr3_aa: CASSWDRRGLEAFF